Following are 28 T cell receptor beta chains from one sample sequenced in a study of T cell responses to AZD1222 COVID-19 vaccine. The protocol was immunoSEQ multiplex PCR, while the TCRdb copy is restricted to in-frame clones and leaves out a portion. The sample contains about 110,000 clones, around 93% of which appear only once. Sequencing was performed on peripheral blood, taken on day 0 of AZD1222 vaccination. The source of these receptors is an adult in good health.

The V and J genes are TRBV7-9 and TRBJ2-2; 9 bases match TRBD1. In germline, CDR1 is SEHNR, CDR2 FQNEAQ (reference sequence). This CDR3 is built from 15 residues. V dropped 6 bases and J dropped 4; count of bases not matched to a gene: 6. DNA of the CDR3: TGTGCCAGCAGGTCCGGGACAGGGAGCACCGGGGAGCTGTTTTTT. It yields the protein CASRSGTGSTGELFF.

The chain couples TRBV20-1 to TRBJ1-2; TRBD1 might be the D (6 bases). The CDR3 extends over 14 amino acids. Germline-derived CDR1 and CDR2 are DFQATT and SNEGSKA (reference sequence). With 3 bases removed from V and 1 base from J, the gap between germline ends came to 12 bases. The CDR3 reads CSASRKGGNYGYTF. As DNA, the CDR3 is TGCAGTGCTAGTAGAAAGGGGGGTAACTATGGCTACACCTTC.

The gene calls are TRBV9 and TRBJ2-1; TRBD2 is a possible D gene (6 bases). The CDR3 spans 15 residues. Germline values: CDR1 SGDLS, CDR2 YYNGEE. Between the trimmed V and J ends, which lost 0 bases and 2 bases, there was a span of 9 bases. CDR3 bases: TGTGCCAGCAGCGTAGGACTAGACGCCTACAATGAGCAGTTCTTC. Protein product: CASSVGLDAYNEQFF. The variable domain in full, completed from reference TRBV9 and TRBJ2-1, reads DSGVTQTPKHLITATGQRVTLRCSPRSGDLSVYWYQQSLDQGLQFLIQYYNGEERAKGNILERFSAQQFPDLHSELNLSSLELGDSALYFCASSVGLDAYNEQFFGPGTRLTVL.

The V call is TRBV19, the J call TRBJ1-6; D remains ambiguous. This CDR3 region has 13 residues. V was clipped by 3 bases and J by 13 bases, with 13 bases between them. Germline V CDR1 and CDR2: LNHDA, SQIVND (reference sequence). DNA of the CDR3: TGTGCCAGTAGTATCCCCTCGGGCTCCCCCCTCCACTTT. Its protein product is CASSIPSGSPLHF.

The V and J genes are TRBV5-6 and TRBJ1-3; D is possibly TRBD1 (5 bases). Trimming took 4 bases from V and 2 from J, leaving 16 bases between them. The CDR3 spans 16 residues. The germline V gene encodes CDR1 SGHDT and CDR2 YYEEEE. This chain's CDR3 is CASSPLVLGAGNTIYF. DNA of the CDR3: TGTGCCAGCAGCCCTTTGGTTTTAGGGGCTGGAAACACCATATATTTT.

The DNA for the CDR3 is TGTGCCAGCAGTTTATCCCCAGGGGCTAATCAGTACTTC. It translates to CASSLSPGANQYF. V and J are TRBV27 and TRBJ2-4, with a weak D call TRBD1 (6 bases). There are 13 residues in the CDR3. Germline V CDR1 and CDR2: MNHEY, SMNVEV (reference sequence). V was shortened by 0 bases and J by 12 bases, with 12 bases between the two germline ends.

This clone was counted once. The chain employs TRBV3-1 (or the pseudogene TRBV3-2) and TRBJ2-7, with TRBD1 identical over 8 bases. V lost 5 bases and J lost 2; bases outside the gene matches: 11. This CDR3 spans 16 amino acids. Per germline, CDR1 LGHDT and CDR2 YNNKEL (reference sequence). DNA for the CDR3: TGTGCCAGCAGCAACCCAGGGGCAGGGGGCCCCTACGAGCAGTACTTC. Translation gives CASSNPGAGGPYEQYF.

The V call is TRBV28, the J call TRBJ1-2, with TRBD1 matching over 8 bases. V lost 4 bases and J lost 2; bases outside the gene matches: 6. CDR1 is MDHEN, CDR2 SYDVKM, per germline. There are 15 residues in the CDR3. DNA for the CDR3: TGTGCCAGCAGTTCCACTCGGACAGGGAACTATGGCTACACCTTC. It translates to CASSSTRTGNYGYTF.

This clone turned up a few times. The V gene is TRBV7-2, the J gene TRBJ2-3, with D perhaps TRBD1 (6 bases). CDR3 length equals 15 residues. The ends were cut back, 2 bases at V and 5 bases at J, with 14 bases in the middle. Germline lookup yields CDR1 SGHTA and CDR2 FQGNSA. The CDR3 sequence: CASSLFSGALDTQYF. CDR3 nucleotides: TGTGCCAGCAGCTTATTTTCAGGGGCTTTAGATACGCAGTATTTT. The entire variable domain, with the rest obtained from reference TRBV7-2 and TRBJ2-3, is as follows: GAGVSQSPSNKVTEKGKDVELRCDPISGHTALYWYRQSLGQGLEFLIYFQGNSAPDKSGLPSDRFSAERTGGSVSTLTIQRTQQEDSAVYLCASSLFSGALDTQYFGPGTRLTVL.

The chain joins TRBV5-6 to TRBJ1-1; no firm D call. Trimming removed 4 bases from V and 4 bases from J, with 11 bases in between. Looked up from germline, CDR1 is SGHDT and CDR2 is YYEEEE. The CDR3 consists of 13 residues. The CDR3 protein is CASSLVGSTEAFF. The CDR3, as DNA: TGTGCCAGCAGCCTGGTTGGGAGCACTGAAGCTTTCTTT.

This clone was counted once. The CDR3 sequence is CASSSGLAGGLFSYEQYF. The DNA for the CDR3 is TGTGCCAGCAGTTCGGGACTAGCGGGGGGGTTGTTCTCCTACGAGCAGTACTTC. V is TRBV27 and J is TRBJ2-7; 16 bases are a match to TRBD2. CDR3 length equals 18 residues. J lost 0 bases, V lost 4 bases, and 6 bases had no gene match. Germline CDR1 is MNHEY and CDR2 is SMNVEV (reference sequence).

This clone was recorded a few times. The rearrangement joins TRBV5-4 to TRBJ2-7; the match to TRBD2 covers 14 bases. The germline gives CDR1 SGHNT, CDR2 YYREEE (reference sequence). The trim removed 3 bases at V and 3 bases at J, leaving 2 bases unmatched. The CDR3 sequence is 15 residues long. The CDR3: CASSSGTSGGYEQYF. The CDR3 coding sequence is TGTGCCAGCAGCTCGGGGACTAGCGGGGGCTACGAGCAGTACTTC.

This clone was found a few times. This chain connects TRBV11-3 to TRBJ2-1; D is uncertain. Germline values: CDR1 SGHNT, CDR2 YENEEA. There are 13 residues in the CDR3. Trimming shortened V by 1 base and J by 11 bases, and 12 bases separated the two germline ends. In nucleotides, the CDR3 is TGTGCCAGCAGCTTAGGCCCCTTTAATAAGCAGTTCTTC. Translating it yields CASSLGPFNKQFF.

As regards this clone: A much larger clone differs from this one at a single base, so this may be a read error. The chain is built from TRBV13 and TRBJ1-1; D remains unclear. V lost 3 bases and J 1 base, leaving 3 bases between the germline ends. The CDR3 covers 12 residues. Germline CDR1 and CDR2: PRHDT and FYEKMQ (reference sequence). CDR3 bases: TGTGCCAGCAGCTTCGGGAACACTGAAGCTTTCTTT. Translation: CASSFGNTEAFF.

The chain combines TRBV7-9 with TRBJ1-1; D is perhaps TRBD1 (5 bases). Germline CDR1 and CDR2: SEHNR and FQNEAQ (reference sequence). The V gene lost 5 bases and the J gene lost 6 bases, with 10 bases spanning the gap. The CDR3 extends over 12 amino acids. For the CDR3, the DNA is TGTGCCAGCAGCCAAGAGGGGCCTGAAGCTTTCTTT. Translation gives CASSQEGPEAFF.

The chain joins TRBV2 to TRBJ2-3, with no clear D. V lost 2 bases and J 2 bases, leaving 8 bases between the germline ends. CDR1 and CDR2 from the germline V gene are SNHLY and FYNNEI. CDR3 length equals 14 residues. Here the CDR3 reads CASSESPHTDTQYF. CDR3 sequence (DNA): TGTGCCAGCAGTGAATCCCCCCACACAGATACGCAGTATTTT.

V and J are TRBV27 and TRBJ2-4, with 11 bases fitting TRBD2. The CDR3 loop spans 18 amino acids. Germline assignment: CDR1 MNHEY and CDR2 SMNVEV (reference sequence). V lost 2 bases and J lost 4; bases outside the gene matches: 10. CDR3: CASSLTSSGTSGKNIQYF. The CDR3 region has the DNA TGTGCCAGCAGTTTAACCTCCTCCGGGACTAGCGGTAAAAACATTCAGTACTTC.

V is TRBV28 and J is TRBJ1-4; D remains unclear. The CDR3 sequence is 12 residues long. The ends were cut back, 1 base at V and 8 bases at J, with 5 bases in the middle. CDR1 is MDHEN and CDR2 is SYDVKM in the germline V gene. CDR3 nucleotides: TGTGCCAGCAGTTTATTGGCCGAAAAACTGTTTTTT. This encodes CASSLLAEKLFF.

This rearrangement joins TRBV29-1 to TRBJ1-1, with D unclear. Per germline, CDR1 SQVTM and CDR2 ANQGSEA. The V end lost 7 bases, the J end lost 3 bases, and 9 bases lay between the germline ends. There are 11 residues in the CDR3. The CDR3 bases are TGCAGCGGCGGTGTTTACACTGAAGCTTTCTTT. Translated, it gives CSGGVYTEAFF.

This chain joins TRBV28 and TRBJ1-5, with no clear D. CDR3 size: 12 residues. Germline-derived CDR1 and CDR2 are MDHEN and SYDVKM. V shed 3 bases and J shed 4 bases, with 4 bases lying between them. The CDR3 coding sequence is TGTGCCAGCAGTTTTTTGAATCAGCCCCAGCATTTT. Amino acids: CASSFLNQPQHF. Using reference TRBV28 and TRBJ1-5 for the parts outside the CDR3, the full variable domain is DVKVTQSSRYLVKRTGEKVFLECVQDMDHENMFWYRQDPGLGLRLIYFSYDVKMKEKGDIPEGYSVSREKKERFSLILESASTNQTSMYLCASSFLNQPQHFGDGTRLSIL.

The chain uses TRBV4-1 and TRBJ1-2, with a tentative D call TRBD1 (6 bases). V shed 4 bases and J shed 0 bases, with 15 bases lying between them. The length of the CDR3 is 16 residues. The germline V gene encodes CDR1 MGHRA and CDR2 YSYEKL. In DNA form, the CDR3 reads TGCGCCAGCAGCCCAGGGGCCATGTTAGCTAACTATGGCTACACCTTC. Amino acid sequence: CASSPGAMLANYGYTF.

The chain couples TRBV7-8 to TRBJ2-6, with a possible D match to TRBD2 (5 bases). The length of the CDR3 is 14 residues. CDR1 and CDR2 from the germline V gene are SGHVS and FQNEAQ. Trimming took off 7 bases at V and 2 bases at J, with 9 bases between the two ends. The CDR3 spells CASKTEAGANVLTF. CDR3 bases: TGTGCCAGCAAGACGGAGGCTGGGGCCAACGTCCTGACTTTC.

The rearrangement uses TRBV20-1 and TRBJ1-1; D not resolved. Between the trimmed V and J ends, which lost 3 bases and 1 base, there was a span of 12 bases. Per germline, CDR1 DFQATT and CDR2 SNEGSKA (reference sequence). The CDR3 spans 14 residues. The CDR3 nucleotides read TGCAGTGCTAGTGAGAGGCAGAAGAACACTGAAGCTTTCTTT. The encoded protein is CSASERQKNTEAFF.

This chain connects TRBV28 to TRBJ2-7, with D tentatively TRBD1 or TRBD2 (6 bases each). Germline V CDR1 and CDR2: MDHEN, SYDVKM. With 8 bases removed from V and 2 bases from J, the gap between germline ends came to 13 bases. The CDR3 runs to 13 residues. The CDR3, as DNA: TGTGCCAGCTCGGGGGCTGGCACCTACGAGCAGTACTTC. Amino acid sequence: CASSGAGTYEQYF.

V and J are TRBV20-1 and TRBJ2-7; D gene ambiguous. The CDR3 covers 13 residues. Trimming took 3 bases from V and 2 from J, leaving 11 bases between them. CDR1 and CDR2 from the germline V gene are DFQATT and SNEGSKA (reference sequence). The chain's CDR3 is CSASLVEPYEQYF. As DNA, the CDR3 is TGCAGTGCTAGTTTGGTGGAACCCTACGAGCAGTACTTC.

J is TRBJ2-7 and V is TRBV6-6; D remains unclear. This CDR3 comprises 14 residues. Deletions cut 2 bases from V and 1 base from J, with 9 bases between. Germline V lookup: CDR1 MNHNY, CDR2 SVGAGI (reference sequence). CDR3 amino acids: CASSYGPESYEQYF. In DNA, the CDR3 is TGTGCCAGCAGTTACGGGCCAGAATCCTACGAGCAGTACTTC.

This rearrangement joins TRBV6-1 to TRBJ2-7; D unresolved. Per the germline V gene, CDR1 is MNHNS and CDR2 is SASEGT. Trimming cost V 1 base and J 2 bases, with 12 bases left between them. The CDR3 loop spans 15 amino acids. The CDR3 sequence is CASSEEGFRAYEQYF. The CDR3 region has the DNA TGTGCCAGCAGTGAAGAAGGATTTCGGGCCTACGAGCAGTACTTC.

V gene TRBV19 combines with J gene TRBJ2-6, with TRBD1 matching 7 bases. Germline-derived CDR1 and CDR2 are LNHDA and SQIVND (reference sequence). CDR3 length: 15 amino acids. Losses at the gene ends were 7 bases for V and 4 bases for J; bases not matched to a gene: 7. The CDR3 sequence is CASTRTGIGANVLTF. CDR3 nucleotide sequence: TGTGCCAGTACGCGGACAGGAATAGGGGCCAACGTCCTGACTTTC.